The 24 T cell receptor beta chains listed next were all sequenced from one sample in a study of PD-L1 blockade in urothelial cancer. Only in-frame clones appear in the TCRdb table, and some are missing; sequencing was by immunoSEQ multiplex PCR. This table has some 41,000 clones, 88% appearing once. Sequencing used PBMCs, obtained around atezolizumab (anti-PD-L1) treatment. Every receptor here comes from a woman aged 55-70 years with urothelial cancer.

The chain uses TRBV29-1 and TRBJ1-1, with TRBD1 matching over 9 bases. The CDR3 sequence is 15 residues long. Per germline, CDR1 SQVTM and CDR2 ANQGSEA. Unmatched junction bases numbered 3, after V lost 1 base and J lost 0 bases. The CDR3 is CSVEVGQGMNTEAFF. The CDR3 DNA is TGCAGCGTTGAAGTCGGACAGGGGATGAACACTGAAGCTTTCTTT.

This chain joins TRBV9 and TRBJ2-7; TRBD2 is a possible D gene (6 bases). Germline values: CDR1 SGDLS, CDR2 YYNGEE. Trimming shortened V by 0 bases and J by 7 bases, and 11 bases separated the two germline ends. The CDR3 spans 13 residues. This chain's CDR3 is CASSVEGAGEQYF. CDR3 in DNA: TGTGCCAGCAGCGTAGAAGGGGCGGGAGAGCAGTACTTC.

The chain joins TRBV11-3 to TRBJ2-5, with D perhaps TRBD2 (7 bases). Germline loops: CDR1 SGHNT, CDR2 YENEEA. V was cut by 3 bases and J by 9 bases, with 14 bases left in between. The CDR3 is 13 residues long. CDR3 region: CASSFGGQRAQYF. CDR3 DNA: TGTGCCAGCAGCTTCGGGGGGCAGAGGGCCCAGTACTTC.

The genes are TRBV7-6 and TRBJ2-7; 9 bases line up with TRBD1. V lost 4 bases and J lost 4; bases outside the gene matches: 23. Germline CDR1 SGHVS, CDR2 FNYEAQ. The CDR3 contains 20 residues. In DNA form, the CDR3 reads TGTGCCAGCAGCTCTCATAACCCACAGGGGGCTAACTTGGGTTGGTACGAGCAGTACTTC. Translating it yields CASSSHNPQGANLGWYEQYF.

J is TRBJ1-1 and V is TRBV7-3; a possible D gene is TRBD1 (6 bases). Germline V lookup: CDR1 SGHTA, CDR2 FQGTGA. The CDR3 extends over 15 amino acids. V was cut by 4 bases and J by 4 bases, with 16 bases left in between. CDR3 sequence: CASSSTGSGATEAFF. For the CDR3, the DNA is TGTGCCAGCAGCTCAACAGGGAGCGGGGCCACTGAAGCTTTCTTT.

V usage is TRBV7-2 and J usage is TRBJ1-3; 7 bases are shared with TRBD1. The CDR3 loop spans 16 amino acids. Looked up from germline, CDR1 is SGHTA and CDR2 is FQGNSA. J gave up 4 bases and V 5 bases, and 11 bases lay outside the gene matches. CDR3 loop: CASSPTGTDYGNTIYF. The DNA of the CDR3 is TGTGCCAGCAGCCCAACCGGGACAGACTACGGAAACACCATATATTTT.

The chain has TRBV7-2 and TRBJ1-4; the D gene is possibly TRBD1 (5 bases). V lost 5 bases to trimming and J lost 8 bases, with 15 bases between them. The V gene's germline CDR1 is SGHTA and CDR2 FQGNSA. The CDR3 is 14 residues long. CDR3 residues: CASSPAGGGEKLFF. As DNA, the CDR3 is TGTGCCAGCAGCCCCGCCGGGGGAGGAGAAAAACTGTTTTTT.

V and J are TRBV29-1 and TRBJ2-1; weak D call: TRBD2 (5 bases). The CDR3 sequence is 16 residues long. Germline V CDR1 and CDR2: SQVTM, ANQGSEA. The V and J ends lost 1 base and 1 base respectively, with 14 bases between them. The CDR3: CSVEVSGDPSYNEQFF. The CDR3, as DNA: TGCAGCGTTGAAGTCTCCGGGGATCCATCCTACAATGAGCAGTTCTTC.

The chain carries TRBV12-5 and TRBJ1-2; TRBD1 is a possible D gene (6 bases). The germline gives CDR1 LGHNT, CDR2 FRNRAP. Trimming cost V 6 bases and J 5 bases, with 22 bases left between them. CDR3 length: 16 residues. CDR3 sequence (DNA): TGTGCTAGTGGCCATTTTCCTGAAACAGGGTGGTATGGCTACACCTTC. It yields the protein CASGHFPETGWYGYTF.

The CDR3 DNA follows: TGTGCCAGCAGTGGGGTAGCGGGACCGGAGACCCAGTACTTC. Translated: CASSGVAGPETQYF. The chain employs TRBV25-1 and TRBJ2-5; the match to TRBD2 covers 8 bases. With 4 bases clipped from V and 5 bases from J, the junction kept 6 bases outside the gene matches. The CDR3 is 14 residues long. The germline V gene has CDR1 MGHDK and CDR2 SYGVNS.

V and J are TRBV7-9 and TRBJ2-2; TRBD1 agrees at 7 bases. Per the germline V gene, CDR1 is SEHNR and CDR2 is FQNEAQ (reference sequence). Losses at the gene ends were 4 bases for V and 4 bases for J; bases not matched to a gene: 9. The CDR3 consists of 16 residues. The chain's CDR3 is CASSSTGVGGTGELFF. The CDR3 DNA follows: TGTGCCAGCAGCTCTACAGGGGTCGGAGGCACCGGGGAGCTGTTTTTT.

The rearrangement joins TRBV7-2 to TRBJ2-1; the match to TRBD2 covers 9 bases. This CDR3 spans 15 amino acids. Germline V gives CDR1 SGHTA, CDR2 FQGNSA. Germline trimming cut 2 bases from V and 8 bases from J; bases unmatched to any gene: 7. The CDR3 loop reads CASSLSPSGIYEQFF. The CDR3 nucleotides are TGTGCCAGCAGCTTATCCCCTAGCGGGATTTATGAGCAGTTCTTC.

The V call is TRBV5-4, the J call TRBJ1-3, with a possible D match to TRBD1 (6 bases). V was pared by 3 bases and J by 0 bases, with 10 bases between. The CDR3 runs to 15 residues. Germline values: CDR1 SGHNT, CDR2 YYREEE (reference sequence). CDR3 in amino acids: CASSYQGSSGNTIYF. The CDR3 DNA reads TGTGCCAGCAGCTATCAGGGGAGCTCTGGAAACACCATATATTTT.

The chain carries TRBV5-1 and TRBJ1-2; D is possibly TRBD1 (5 bases). The V gene's germline CDR1 is SGHRS and CDR2 YFSETQ. This CDR3 is 15 amino acids long. Between the trimmed V and J ends, which lost 2 bases and 3 bases, there was a span of 14 bases. CDR3 in DNA: TGCGCCAGCAGCTTTGATTCGGGGGTCGACTATGGCTACACCTTC. It encodes CASSFDSGVDYGYTF.

This sequence joins TRBV4-3 and TRBJ1-2; no reliable D call. Germline CDR1 and CDR2: LGHNA and YSLEER. Trimming took 0 bases from V and 0 from J, leaving 8 bases between them. CDR3 length equals 15 residues. Here the CDR3 DNA reads TGCGCCAGCAGCCAAGATTCGGGAGCTAACTATGGCTACACCTTC. Translated: CASSQDSGANYGYTF.

The rearrangement uses TRBV7-2 and TRBJ1-2; D not resolved. Germline CDR1 and CDR2: SGHTA and FQGNSA. V lost 4 bases and J lost 5, with 11 bases in between. The CDR3 is 13 amino acids. The CDR3 nucleotides are TGTGCCAGCAGCTCTTACCGGGTTTATGGCTACACCTTC. Amino acid sequence: CASSSYRVYGYTF.

This chain uses TRBV7-8 with TRBJ2-1; TRBD1 matches 8 bases. CDR3 length equals 14 residues. Germline CDR1 and CDR2: SGHVS and FQNEAQ. Losses at the gene ends were 4 bases for V and 6 bases for J; bases not matched to a gene: 5. The CDR3 DNA reads TGTGCCAGCAGCTCCTGGACAGGGTCCAATGAGCAGTTCTTC. It is translated as CASSSWTGSNEQFF.

The J gene is TRBJ2-1, the V gene TRBV2; 10 bases are shared with TRBD2. The germline CDR1 and CDR2 sequences are SNHLY and FYNNEI. The ends lost 4 bases at V and 7 bases at J; junction bases unmatched: 7. The CDR3 sequence is 15 residues long. The CDR3 loop is CASSAVGLAVNEQFF. The CDR3 DNA reads TGTGCCAGCAGTGCCGTAGGACTAGCGGTAAATGAGCAGTTCTTC.

V gene TRBV5-1 combines with J gene TRBJ1-3; TRBD1 is a possible D gene (6 bases). Germline V gives CDR1 SGHRS, CDR2 YFSETQ. Trimming took 4 bases from V and 2 from J, leaving 13 bases between them. The CDR3 has 15 amino acids. CDR3 sequence: CASSRDISPGNTIYF. The CDR3 coding sequence is TGCGCCAGCAGCAGGGACATCAGCCCTGGAAACACCATATATTTT.

In DNA, the CDR3 is TGCGCCAGCAGCCAGTACCGGGGGAGCCACAATACGCAGTATTTT. It specifies CASSQYRGSHNTQYF. The chain has TRBV4-3 and TRBJ2-3, with D possibly matching TRBD2 (6 bases). Trimming shortened V by 3 bases and J by 7 bases, and 17 bases separated the two germline ends. The CDR3 has 15 amino acids. The germline V gene has CDR1 LGHNA and CDR2 YSLEER.

The rearrangement joins TRBV9 to TRBJ2-1, with a weak D call TRBD1 (6 bases). Between the trimmed V and J ends, which lost 2 bases and 1 base, there was a span of 10 bases. The CDR3 loop spans 15 amino acids. Germline V gene lookup returns CDR1 SGDLS and CDR2 YYNGEE. The CDR3 DNA is TGTGCCAGCAGCGTCAGGGGTACTTCCTACAATGAGCAGTTCTTC. Protein sequence: CASSVRGTSYNEQFF.

J is TRBJ1-1 and V is TRBV19; D perhaps matches TRBD1 (5 bases). Trimming left V 2 bases short and J 6 bases short, with 13 bases between. This CDR3 is 14 amino acids long. In germline, CDR1 is LNHDA, CDR2 SQIVND (reference sequence). CDR3: CASSIPRKGSEAFF. The DNA of the CDR3 is TGTGCCAGTAGTATACCCCGGAAGGGGTCTGAAGCTTTCTTT.

To note about this clone: One junction end does not reproduce the germline sequence, and a read error may be involved. The chain has TRBV7-3 and TRBJ1-3, with 7 bases lining up with TRBD1. The CDR3 is made up of 16 amino acids. Germline V CDR1 and CDR2: SGHTA, FQGTGA. The DNA for the CDR3 is TGTGCCAGCAGCGTAACCGGGACAGAGTCTGGAAACACCATATATTTT. Amino acids: CASSVTGTESGNTIYF.

This clone has just one count. This chain links TRBV5-6 with TRBJ2-3; the match to TRBD1 covers 9 bases. The junction had 6 bases not matched to a gene; V was cut back by 4 bases and J by 3 bases. Germline V gene lookup returns CDR1 SGHDT and CDR2 YYEEEE. The CDR3 is 15 residues long. CDR3 in DNA: TGTGCCAGCAGCCTCGGGACAGGGAATACAGATACGCAGTATTTT. Its translation is CASSLGTGNTDTQYF.